This TCR beta chain was sequenced in a study of T cells in localized non-small cell lung cancer. Notes on the study in general: Greater blood T cell density accompanied longer overall survival. Because sequencing included only one region (of the tumor), heterogeneity remains possible. In adjacent lung, a median roughly 60 of the top 100 tumor clones were found. The study found T cell clonality highest in uninvolved adjacent lung, above tumor.

Looked up from germline, CDR1 is MNHNY and CDR2 is SVGAGI (reference sequence). Trimming cost V 6 bases and J 5 bases, with 22 bases left between them. CDR3 length: 16 residues. Sequenced by immunoSEQ multiplex PCR; TCRdb stores in-frame clones only, minus some. The sample shows about 33,000 clones, 92% of them seen only once. On this clone itself: Its antigen is as yet unknown.

The chain couples TRBV6-6 to TRBJ2-5; D is perhaps TRBD2 (5 bases). This TCR derives from a female donor older than 55 with stage I lung adenocarcinoma. The input for sequencing was peripheral blood, taken before any cancer treatment. The DNA of the CDR3 is TGTGCCAGCAGCCTCCGCAGAGAAGTGACGGGGGAGACCCAGTACTTC. Translated, it gives CASSLRREVTGETQYF.